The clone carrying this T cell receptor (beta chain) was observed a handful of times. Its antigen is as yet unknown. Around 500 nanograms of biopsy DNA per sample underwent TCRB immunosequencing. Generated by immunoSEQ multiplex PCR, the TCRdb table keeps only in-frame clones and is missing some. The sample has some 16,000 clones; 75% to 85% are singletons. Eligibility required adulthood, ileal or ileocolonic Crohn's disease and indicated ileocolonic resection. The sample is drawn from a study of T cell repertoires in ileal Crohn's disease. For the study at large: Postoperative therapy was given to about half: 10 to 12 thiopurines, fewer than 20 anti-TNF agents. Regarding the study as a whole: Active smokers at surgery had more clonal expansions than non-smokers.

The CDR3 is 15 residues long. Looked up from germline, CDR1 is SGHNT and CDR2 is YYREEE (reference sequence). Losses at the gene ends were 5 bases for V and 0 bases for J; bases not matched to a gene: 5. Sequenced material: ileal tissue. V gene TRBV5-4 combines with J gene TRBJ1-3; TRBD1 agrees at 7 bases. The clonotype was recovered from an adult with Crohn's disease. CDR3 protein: CASSTGDPSGNTIYF. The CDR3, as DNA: TGTGCCAGCAGTACAGGGGATCCCTCTGGAAACACCATATATTTT.